This T cell receptor beta chain was sequenced for a study of TET2 disruption in CD19-targeted CAR T cells (dated by TCRdb to about 2018). In the study overall: Sample numbers were set by the original clinical trial design and sample availability, with no additional inclusion criteria. Overall study outcomes, separate from this receptor: The conclusions drawn about the patient's CAR T cells were based on extensive analysis of just one subject.

CDR3 length: 14 amino acids, cysteine to phenylalanine. Part of the CDR3 DNA is given, 33 bases translated from base 1. CDR1 and CDR2 are read off the germline V gene (reference sequence) as LNHDA and SQIVND. The junction shows trimming of 8 bases on V and 6 bases on J, and the gene matches do not reach 7 bases of it. The treatment or condition label, read with the paper, signifies: autologous CTL019 cells: CD19 CAR with 4-1BB and CD3 zeta domains. TCR zeta and 4-1BB costimulatory signaling domains were built into the CD19 CAR. Leukapheresis was used to collect T cells from peripheral blood for manufacturing CTL019. The DNeasy Blood and Tissue Kit was used to extract genomic DNA from pre-infusion T cells, peripheral blood, or sorted post-infusion T cells. Of note for this clone: Which antigen it targets is not known. The CDR3 is cut off 3 residues early in the read; its end comes from the germline J gene.

Deep sequencing of the TCR beta chain was done using the immunoSEQ assay. Per the original workflow: Clonotype frequencies were computed using only productive TCR beta rearrangements. TCRdb took over this immuneACCESS table, retaining in-frame rearrangements with V and J assigned. Such tables are incomplete; in checked studies, under half of the missing clones stem from an unresolved V gene, and the remainder is unexplained. V, J and clone size are taken as reported in that table, and D and trimming were inferred from the DNA itself. The table for this sample lists about 30,000 clones. More than 1.5% of the sample is held by the ten biggest clonotypes.

The chain couples TRBV19 to TRBJ2-3; TRBD2 aligns with 11 central bases. The receptor was derived from an older man with chronic lymphocytic leukemia. The sequences come from CD8- CAR+ T cells sorted from cultured blood T cells, collected for CD19 CAR T cell therapy. The sample's cell subset or site label, in plain terms: CD8-negative CAR-positive T cells from the infusion product. The CDR3 bases that were read are TGTGCCAGTGGGGCTAGCGGGGGGCTGGATACG. The translation is CASGASGGLDT. The whole CDR3 protein is CASGASGGLDTQYF.